The 28 T cell receptor beta chains below all came from one sample that was sequenced in a study of blood T cell repertoires in COVID-19. TCRdb keeps only in-frame clones here, not all; method: immunoSEQ multiplex PCR. This table has 300,000 to 500,000 clones, roughly 90% appearing once. Material for sequencing was PBMCs or T cells enriched from blood (not recorded which). These TCRs come from a middle-aged woman with acute COVID-19.

CDR3 coding DNA: TGTGCCAGCAGCCCGACAGGGGGGTTCGGTCAGCCCCAGCATTTT. Amino acids: CASSPTGGFGQPQHF. This sequence joins TRBV5-4 and TRBJ1-5; 9 bases line up with TRBD1. Germline V gene lookup returns CDR1 SGHNT and CDR2 YYREEE (reference sequence). J lost 6 bases, V lost 4 bases, and 8 bases had no gene match. This CDR3 has 15 residues.

The CDR3 is CATPERKYF. The CDR3 region has the DNA TGTGCCACCCCCGAGCGGAAGTACTTC. V usage is TRBV24-1 and J usage is TRBJ2-7, with D perhaps TRBD2 (5 bases). The CDR3 covers 9 residues. V lost 9 bases to trimming and J lost 11 bases, with 10 bases between them. The germline gives CDR1 KGHDR, CDR2 SFDVKD.

V usage is TRBV3-1 (or the pseudogene TRBV3-2) and J usage is TRBJ2-7; D possibly corresponds to TRBD1 (5 bases). V lost 5 bases to trimming and J lost 2 bases, with 13 bases between them. Germline V gene data show CDR1 as LGHDT and CDR2 as YNNKEL (reference sequence). The CDR3 has 14 residues. CDR3 sequence: CASSSPGYTYEQYF. CDR3 coding DNA: TGTGCCAGCAGCTCCCCAGGGTACACCTACGAGCAGTACTTC.

The chain couples TRBV19 to TRBJ1-1; no clear D gene. Germline values: CDR1 LNHDA, CDR2 SQIVND (reference sequence). This CDR3 is 12 amino acids long. The germline V and J ends were trimmed by 7 bases and 2 bases, with 8 bases remaining between them. The CDR3 bases are TGTGCCAGTAATGGGCGTAACACTGAAGCTTTCTTT. It encodes CASNGRNTEAFF.

V gene TRBV19 combines with J gene TRBJ1-4; D possibly corresponds to TRBD1 (5 bases). The CDR3 totals 14 residues. Trimming pared 6 bases from V and 0 bases from J, leaving 8 bases between. Germline CDR1 and CDR2: LNHDA and SQIVND (reference sequence). The CDR3 DNA reads as TGTGCCAGTAGGTACAGGTCAACTAATGAAAAACTGTTTTTT. Translated, it gives CASRYRSTNEKLFF. The variable domain in full, with the rest retrieved from reference TRBV19 and TRBJ1-4, is DGGITQSPKYLFRKEGQNVTLSCEQNLNHDAMYWYRQDPGQGLRLIYYSQIVNDFQKGDIAEGYSVSREKKESFPLTVTSAQKNPTAFYLCASRYRSTNEKLFFGSGTQLSVL.

The V and J genes are TRBV19 and TRBJ2-7, with a tentative D call TRBD1 (6 bases). Trimming pared 5 bases from V and 5 bases from J, leaving 13 bases between. CDR1 is LNHDA and CDR2 is SQIVND in the germline V gene (reference sequence). CDR3 length: 13 residues. This chain's CDR3 is CASSFHRVDEQYF. In nucleotides, the CDR3 is TGTGCCAGTAGTTTCCACAGGGTCGACGAGCAGTACTTC. Full variable domain (missing parts from reference TRBV19 and TRBJ2-7): DGGITQSPKYLFRKEGQNVTLSCEQNLNHDAMYWYRQDPGQGLRLIYYSQIVNDFQKGDIAEGYSVSREKKESFPLTVTSAQKNPTAFYLCASSFHRVDEQYFGPGTRLTVT.

This clone was seen a single time. The chain combines TRBV5-1 with TRBJ1-2, with D possibly TRBD1 on 5 matching bases. Germline V gene lookup returns CDR1 SGHRS and CDR2 YFSETQ. The CDR3 covers 14 residues. V was cut by 4 bases and J by 5 bases, with 15 bases left in between. The CDR3: CASSPDTDRYGYTF. The CDR3 DNA reads as TGCGCCAGCAGCCCCGATACAGACAGATATGGCTACACCTTC.

This chain connects TRBV6-4 to TRBJ1-2; the D is unclear. Between the trimmed V and J ends, which lost 1 base and 2 bases, there was a span of 11 bases. This CDR3 comprises 15 residues. The germline V gene encodes CDR1 MRHNA and CDR2 SNTAGT. CDR3 region: CASSDYRGKNYGYTF. Here the CDR3 DNA reads TGTGCCAGCAGTGACTATCGGGGAAAGAACTATGGCTACACCTTC.

The rearrangement uses TRBV7-9 and TRBJ1-2; 7 positions agree with TRBD1. The CDR3 sequence is 15 residues long. Trimming took 5 bases from V and 0 from J; bases not matched to a gene: 6. Looked up from germline, CDR1 is SEHNR and CDR2 is FQNEAQ (reference sequence). The CDR3 region has the DNA TGTGCCAGCAGCCCAGGGACAGTCGCTAACTATGGCTACACCTTC. Translating it yields CASSPGTVANYGYTF. The whole variable domain, filled in from reference TRBV7-9 and TRBJ1-2, reads DTGVSQNPRHKITKRGQNVTFRCDPISEHNRLYWYRQTLGQGPEFLTYFQNEAQLEKSRLLSDRFSAERPKGSFSTLEIQRTEQGDSAMYLCASSPGTVANYGYTFGSGTRLTVV.

This clone has only a few counts. This sequence joins TRBV9 and TRBJ2-2; 9 positions match TRBD1. The CDR3 runs 17 residues. Germline V gene data show CDR1 as SGDLS and CDR2 as YYNGEE. Germline trimming cut 4 bases from V and 0 bases from J; bases unmatched to any gene: 7. The chain's CDR3 is CASSPSGQGSNTGELFF. Here the CDR3 DNA reads TGTGCCAGCAGCCCCTCCGGACAGGGGTCGAACACCGGGGAGCTGTTTTTT.

The chain combines TRBV5-1 with TRBJ1-1; 9 bases map to TRBD1. This CDR3 is built from 15 residues. The J segment lost 4 bases and the V segment lost 4 bases, leaving 8 bases of the junction unmatched. Germline V gene lookup returns CDR1 SGHRS and CDR2 YFSETQ. CDR3 sequence: CASSPRTGEGTEAFF. In nucleotides, the CDR3 is TGCGCCAGCAGCCCCAGGACAGGGGAGGGCACTGAAGCTTTCTTT.

The chain links TRBV15 to TRBJ1-3; perhaps TRBD1 as D (5 bases). Trimming took off 3 bases at V and 4 bases at J, with 13 bases between the two ends. Germline loops: CDR1 LNHNV, CDR2 YYDKDF (reference sequence). This CDR3 region has 15 residues. The CDR3 reads CATSRGRDYGNTIYF. CDR3 nucleotides: TGTGCCACCAGCAGGGGCAGGGATTACGGAAACACCATATATTTT.

This clone has just one count. The chain combines TRBV5-6 with TRBJ1-3, with D perhaps TRBD1 (6 bases). Germline loops: CDR1 SGHDT, CDR2 YYEEEE. V was pared by 0 bases and J by 1 base, with 11 bases between. CDR3 length: 16 residues. DNA of the CDR3: TGTGCCAGCAGCTTGGGTAGGGGGATATCTGGAAACACCATATATTTT. Translation gives CASSLGRGISGNTIYF.

The chain is built from TRBV7-9 and TRBJ1-2; D possibly corresponds to TRBD1 (6 bases). The V end was cut by 5 bases, the J end by 4 bases, with 11 bases between. The CDR3 is made up of 13 amino acids. Germline V gene sequence: CDR1 SEHNR, CDR2 FQNEAQ (reference sequence). The CDR3 DNA is TGTGCCAGCAGCCAGGGGAATATCTATGGCTACACCTTC. Protein: CASSQGNIYGYTF.

The chain links TRBV28 to TRBJ1-2; 7 nucleotides match TRBD1. In germline, CDR1 is MDHEN, CDR2 SYDVKM. The length of the CDR3 is 12 residues. Germline trimming cut 4 bases from V and 4 bases from J; bases unmatched to any gene: 0. The CDR3, as DNA: TGTGCCAGCAGTTGGACAGGCTATGGCTACACCTTC. This codes for CASSWTGYGYTF.

V is TRBV7-7 and J is TRBJ1-1, with D possibly TRBD1 on 6 matching bases. Germline CDR1 is SSHAT and CDR2 is FNYEAQ (reference sequence). The CDR3 spans 14 residues. V lost 5 bases to trimming and J lost 1 base, with 11 bases between them. The CDR3 spells CASSKGGENTEAFF. The CDR3 nucleotides are TGTGCCAGCAGCAAAGGGGGTGAGAACACTGAAGCTTTCTTT.

CDR3 in DNA: TGTGCCAGCAGCTCCCTCAGGGGGAGGTATGGCTACACCTTC. Residues: CASSSLRGRYGYTF. This chain links TRBV11-2 with TRBJ1-2, with 7 bases fitting TRBD1. The CDR3 is 14 amino acids. The germline V gene encodes CDR1 SGHAT and CDR2 FQNNGV. With 4 bases clipped from V and 5 bases from J, the junction kept 7 bases outside the gene matches. Looking up the rest from reference TRBV11-2 and TRBJ1-2 gives the full variable domain: EAGVAQSPRYKIIEKRQSVAFWCNPISGHATLYWYQQILGQGPKLLIQFQNNGVVDDSQLPKDRFSAERLKGVDSTLKIQPAKLEDSAVYLCASSSLRGRYGYTFGSGTRLTVV.

This chain connects TRBV2 to TRBJ2-3; 11 bases match TRBD2. V lost 4 bases and J lost 2; bases outside the gene matches: 8. This CDR3 is 17 amino acids long. CDR1 is SNHLY and CDR2 is FYNNEI in the germline V gene. The CDR3 sequence: CASSVPPSGGNTDTQYF. The CDR3 DNA reads TGTGCCAGCAGTGTCCCACCTAGCGGGGGGAACACAGATACGCAGTATTTT.

The chain recombines TRBV30 with TRBJ1-1, with 9 bases that match TRBD1. V trimming: 3 bases; J trimming: 1 base; junction bases outside the gene matches: 6. There are 15 residues in the CDR3. From germline, CDR1 is GTSNPN and CDR2 SVGIG (reference sequence). This CDR3 is CAWSEMGQGNTEAFF. CDR3 in DNA: TGTGCCTGGAGCGAAATGGGACAGGGGAACACTGAAGCTTTCTTT.

CDR3 in DNA: TGTGCCAGCAGTTTAGAGAGGGTGACGAGCACTGAAGCTTTCTTT. The encoded protein is CASSLERVTSTEAFF. The chain links TRBV28 to TRBJ1-1; D is unclear. CDR1 is MDHEN, CDR2 SYDVKM, per germline. V lost 2 bases, J lost 4 bases, and 14 bases lay in between. The CDR3 is made up of 15 amino acids.

The table lists this clone with a few counts. The rearrangement joins TRBV24-1 to TRBJ2-1; TRBD2 matches 13 bases. CDR3 length: 16 amino acids. V gave up 3 bases and J gave up 9 bases; unmatched junction bases: 7. CDR1 is KGHDR and CDR2 is SFDVKD in the germline V gene. CDR3 nucleotides: TGTGCCACCAGTGATGCCGGGACTAGCGGGGCTAGTGAGCAGTTCTTC. Its translation: CATSDAGTSGASEQFF.

This clone was seen more than once but under ten times. This chain uses TRBV2 with TRBJ1-2, with D hard to call. Trimming took off 8 bases at V and 0 bases at J, with 13 bases between the two ends. Germline V lookup: CDR1 SNHLY, CDR2 FYNNEI. The CDR3 length is 14 residues. In DNA, the CDR3 is TGTGCCAGCGCTCCGGTCCTCGCTAACTATGGCTACACCTTC. Protein: CASAPVLANYGYTF.

The chain couples TRBV7-6 to TRBJ1-4; TRBD1 is a possible D gene (5 bases). Trimming removed 1 base from V and 7 bases from J, with 13 bases in between. Germline V gene lookup returns CDR1 SGHVS and CDR2 FNYEAQ. This CDR3 region has 15 residues. The DNA of the CDR3 is TGTGCCAGCAGCTTAGAAATCCAAGACAGTGAAAAACTGTTTTTT. Translating gives CASSLEIQDSEKLFF.

The gene calls are TRBV7-9 and TRBJ2-5, with 7 bases matching TRBD2. The CDR3 length is 13 residues. Per germline, CDR1 SEHNR and CDR2 FQNEAQ (reference sequence). V lost 7 bases to trimming and J lost 5 bases; unmatched junction nucleotides: 7. CDR3 nucleotide sequence: TGTGCCAGCACTCGAGCGGGGTGGGAGACCCAGTACTTC. The encoded protein is CASTRAGWETQYF. The complete variable domain, with remaining parts taken from reference TRBV7-9 and TRBJ2-5, reads DTGVSQNPRHKITKRGQNVTFRCDPISEHNRLYWYRQTLGQGPEFLTYFQNEAQLEKSRLLSDRFSAERPKGSFSTLEIQRTEQGDSAMYLCASTRAGWETQYFGPGTRLLVL.

V is TRBV5-6 and J is TRBJ1-5, with TRBD1 as a possible D gene (6 bases). Germline CDR1 reads SGHDT; CDR2 reads YYEEEE. The CDR3 contains 16 residues. V lost 3 bases to trimming and J lost 1 base, with 14 bases between them. The CDR3: CASSSLTGPSNQPQHF. The CDR3 bases are TGTGCCAGCAGCTCGTTGACAGGTCCGAGCAATCAGCCCCAGCATTTT.

The chain combines TRBV4-1 with TRBJ2-5, with a weak D call TRBD2 (6 bases). The V end lost 0 bases, the J end lost 2 bases, and 19 bases lay between the germline ends. The CDR3 length is 18 residues. CDR1 MGHRA and CDR2 YSYEKL come from the germline V gene. The CDR3 bases are TGCGCCAGCAGCCAAGAGGGTCTCCCGGGGGTAGAACAAGAGACCCAGTACTTC. Its protein is CASSQEGLPGVEQETQYF.

This chain connects TRBV5-1 to TRBJ2-7, with TRBD1 matching 8 bases. V lost 2 bases and J lost 4; bases outside the gene matches: 5. The length of the CDR3 is 14 residues. CDR1 and CDR2 (germline): SGHRS, YFSETQ. The CDR3 DNA sequence: TGCGCCAGCAGCTTACGACAGGGGAATTACGAGCAGTACTTC. Translated: CASSLRQGNYEQYF.

CDR3 residues: CASSSRQGTRDTEAFF. CDR3 DNA sequence: TGTGCCAGCAGTTCTCGACAGGGCACCAGAGACACTGAAGCTTTCTTT. The chain couples TRBV27 to TRBJ1-1; TRBD1 matches 7 bases. CDR3 size: 16 residues. J was trimmed by 3 bases and V by 4 bases; bases with no gene match: 11. Germline V gene sequence: CDR1 MNHEY, CDR2 SMNVEV (reference sequence).